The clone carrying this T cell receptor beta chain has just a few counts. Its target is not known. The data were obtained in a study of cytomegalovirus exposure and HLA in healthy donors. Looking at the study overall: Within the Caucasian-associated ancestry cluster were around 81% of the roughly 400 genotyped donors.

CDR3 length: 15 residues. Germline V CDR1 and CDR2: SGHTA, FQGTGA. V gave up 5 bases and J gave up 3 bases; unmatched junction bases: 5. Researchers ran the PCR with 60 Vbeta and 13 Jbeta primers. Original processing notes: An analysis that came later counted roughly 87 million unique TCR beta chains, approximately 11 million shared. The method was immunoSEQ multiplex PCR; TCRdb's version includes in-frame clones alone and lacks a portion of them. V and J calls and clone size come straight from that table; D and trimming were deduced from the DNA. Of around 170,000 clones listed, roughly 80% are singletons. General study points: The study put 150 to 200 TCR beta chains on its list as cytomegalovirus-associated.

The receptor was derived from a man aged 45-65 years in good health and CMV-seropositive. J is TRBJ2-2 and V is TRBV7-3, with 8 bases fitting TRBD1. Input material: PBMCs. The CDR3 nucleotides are TGTGCCAGCAGCCGACAGGGGATCGACACCGGGGAGCTGTTTTTT. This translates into CASSRQGIDTGELFF.